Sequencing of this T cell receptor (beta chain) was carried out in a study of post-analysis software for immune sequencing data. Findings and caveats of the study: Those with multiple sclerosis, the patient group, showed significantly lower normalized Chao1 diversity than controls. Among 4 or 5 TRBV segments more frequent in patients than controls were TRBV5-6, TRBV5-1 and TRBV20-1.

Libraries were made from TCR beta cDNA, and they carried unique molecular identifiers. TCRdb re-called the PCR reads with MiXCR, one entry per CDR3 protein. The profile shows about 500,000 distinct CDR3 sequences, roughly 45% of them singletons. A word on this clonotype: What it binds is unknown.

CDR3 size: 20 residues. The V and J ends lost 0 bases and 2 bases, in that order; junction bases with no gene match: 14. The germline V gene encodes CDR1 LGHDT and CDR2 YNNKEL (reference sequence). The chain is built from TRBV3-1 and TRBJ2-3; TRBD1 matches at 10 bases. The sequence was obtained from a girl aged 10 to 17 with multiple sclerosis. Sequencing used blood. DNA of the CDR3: TGTGCCAGCAGCCAAGATCATCGGACAGGGGGATTCGGCGCCACAGATACGCAGTATTTT. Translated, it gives CASSQDHRTGGFGATDTQYF.